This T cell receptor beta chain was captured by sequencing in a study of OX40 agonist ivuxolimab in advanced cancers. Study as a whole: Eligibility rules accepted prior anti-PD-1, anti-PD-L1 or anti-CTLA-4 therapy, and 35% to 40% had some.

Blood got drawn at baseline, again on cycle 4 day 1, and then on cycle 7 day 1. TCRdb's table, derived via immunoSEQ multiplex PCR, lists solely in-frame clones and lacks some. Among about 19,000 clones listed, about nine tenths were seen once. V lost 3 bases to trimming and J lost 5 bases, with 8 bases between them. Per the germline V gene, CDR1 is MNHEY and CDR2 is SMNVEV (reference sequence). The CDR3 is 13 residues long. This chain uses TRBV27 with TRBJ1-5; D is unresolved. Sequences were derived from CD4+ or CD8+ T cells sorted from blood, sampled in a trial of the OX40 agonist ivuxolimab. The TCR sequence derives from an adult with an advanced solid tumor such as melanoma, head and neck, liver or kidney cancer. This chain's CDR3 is CASSFSSDQPQHF. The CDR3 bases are TGTGCCAGCAGTTTTTCTTCCGATCAGCCCCAGCATTTT.